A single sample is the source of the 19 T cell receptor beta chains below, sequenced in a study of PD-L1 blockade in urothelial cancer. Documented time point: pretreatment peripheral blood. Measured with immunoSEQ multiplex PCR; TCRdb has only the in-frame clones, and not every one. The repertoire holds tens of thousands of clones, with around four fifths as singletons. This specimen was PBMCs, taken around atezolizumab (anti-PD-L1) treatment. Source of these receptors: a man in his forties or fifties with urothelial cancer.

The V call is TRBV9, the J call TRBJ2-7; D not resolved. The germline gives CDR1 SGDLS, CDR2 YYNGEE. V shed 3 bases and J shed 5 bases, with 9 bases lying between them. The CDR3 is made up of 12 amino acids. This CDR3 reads CASSDLSDEQYF. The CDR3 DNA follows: TGTGCCAGCAGCGACCTTTCGGACGAGCAGTACTTC.

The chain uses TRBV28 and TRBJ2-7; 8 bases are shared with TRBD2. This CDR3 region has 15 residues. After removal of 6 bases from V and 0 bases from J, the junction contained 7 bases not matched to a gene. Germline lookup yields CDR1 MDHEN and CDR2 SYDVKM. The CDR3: CASSRTSGSSYEQYF. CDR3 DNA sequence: TGTGCCAGCAGCCGTACTAGCGGTAGCTCCTACGAGCAGTACTTC.

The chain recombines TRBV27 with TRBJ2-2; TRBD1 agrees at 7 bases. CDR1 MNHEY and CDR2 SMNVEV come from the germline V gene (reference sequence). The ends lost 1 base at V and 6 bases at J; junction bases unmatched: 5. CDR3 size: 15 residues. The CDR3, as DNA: TGTGCCAGCAGTTTATGGTCAGGGACAGCCGGGGAGCTGTTTTTT. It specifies CASSLWSGTAGELFF.

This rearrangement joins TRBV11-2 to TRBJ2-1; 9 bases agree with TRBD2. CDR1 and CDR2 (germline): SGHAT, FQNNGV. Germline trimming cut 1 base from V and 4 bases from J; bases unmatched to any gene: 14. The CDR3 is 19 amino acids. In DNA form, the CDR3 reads TGTGCCAGCAGCTTAGTGGCGGGAGGGAGTCCCCTTTTATACAATGAGCAGTTCTTC. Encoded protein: CASSLVAGGSPLLYNEQFF.

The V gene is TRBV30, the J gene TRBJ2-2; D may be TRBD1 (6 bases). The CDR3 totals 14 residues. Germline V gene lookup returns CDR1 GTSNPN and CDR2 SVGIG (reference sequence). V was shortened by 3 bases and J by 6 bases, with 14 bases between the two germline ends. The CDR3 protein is CAWRGAVKAGELFF. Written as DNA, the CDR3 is TGTGCCTGGAGGGGGGCGGTGAAGGCCGGGGAGCTGTTTTTT.

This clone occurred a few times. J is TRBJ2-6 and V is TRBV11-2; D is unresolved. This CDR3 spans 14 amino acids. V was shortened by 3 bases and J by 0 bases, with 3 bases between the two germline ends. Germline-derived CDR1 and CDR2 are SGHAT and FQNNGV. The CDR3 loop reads CASSFSSGANVLTF. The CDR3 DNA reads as TGTGCCAGCAGCTTTAGCTCTGGGGCCAACGTCCTGACTTTC.

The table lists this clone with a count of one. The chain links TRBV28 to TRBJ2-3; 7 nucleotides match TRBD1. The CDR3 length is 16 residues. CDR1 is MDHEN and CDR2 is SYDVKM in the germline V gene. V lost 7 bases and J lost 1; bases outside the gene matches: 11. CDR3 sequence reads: CASTDLGGLGTDTQYF. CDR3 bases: TGTGCCAGCACCGATCTAGGGGGCTTGGGCACAGATACGCAGTATTTT. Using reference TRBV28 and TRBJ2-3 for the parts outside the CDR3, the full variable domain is DVKVTQSSRYLVKRTGEKVFLECVQDMDHENMFWYRQDPGLGLRLIYFSYDVKMKEKGDIPEGYSVSREKKERFSLILESASTNQTSMYLCASTDLGGLGTDTQYFGPGTRLTVL.

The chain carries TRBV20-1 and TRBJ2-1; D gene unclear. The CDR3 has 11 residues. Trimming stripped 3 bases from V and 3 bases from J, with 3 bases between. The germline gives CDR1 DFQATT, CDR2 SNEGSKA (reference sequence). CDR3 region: CSARYYNEQFF. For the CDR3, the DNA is TGCAGTGCTAGGTACTACAATGAGCAGTTCTTC.

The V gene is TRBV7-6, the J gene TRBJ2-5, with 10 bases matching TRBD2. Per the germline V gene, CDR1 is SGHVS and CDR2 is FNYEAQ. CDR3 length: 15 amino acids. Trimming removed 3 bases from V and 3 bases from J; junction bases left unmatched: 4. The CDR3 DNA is TGTGCCAGCAGCTTCGGACTAGCGGCGAAAGAGACCCAGTACTTC. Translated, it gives CASSFGLAAKETQYF.

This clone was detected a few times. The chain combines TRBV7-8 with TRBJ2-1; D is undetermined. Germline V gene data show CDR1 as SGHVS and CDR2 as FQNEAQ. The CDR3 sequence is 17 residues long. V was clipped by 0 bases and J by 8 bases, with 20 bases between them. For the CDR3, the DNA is TGTGCCAGCAGCTTAGCGGAGATGCTAGAGGTTCCCCATGAGCAGTTCTTC. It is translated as CASSLAEMLEVPHEQFF.

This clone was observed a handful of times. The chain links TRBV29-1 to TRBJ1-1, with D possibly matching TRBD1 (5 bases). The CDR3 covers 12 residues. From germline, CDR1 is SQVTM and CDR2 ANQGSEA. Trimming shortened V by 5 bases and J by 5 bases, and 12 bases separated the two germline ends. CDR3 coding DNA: TGCAGCGTTCGCCAGGGTCGGACTGAAGCTTTCTTT. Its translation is CSVRQGRTEAFF.

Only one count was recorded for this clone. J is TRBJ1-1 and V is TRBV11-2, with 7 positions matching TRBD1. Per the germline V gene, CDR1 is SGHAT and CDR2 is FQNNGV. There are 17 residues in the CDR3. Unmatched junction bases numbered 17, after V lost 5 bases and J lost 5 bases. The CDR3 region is CASSRIAGTAFLTEAFF. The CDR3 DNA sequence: TGTGCCAGCAGCCGAATCGCCGGGACAGCTTTTCTTACTGAAGCTTTCTTT. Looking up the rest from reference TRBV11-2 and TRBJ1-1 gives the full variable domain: EAGVAQSPRYKIIEKRQSVAFWCNPISGHATLYWYQQILGQGPKLLIQFQNNGVVDDSQLPKDRFSAERLKGVDSTLKIQPAKLEDSAVYLCASSRIAGTAFLTEAFFGQGTRLTVV.

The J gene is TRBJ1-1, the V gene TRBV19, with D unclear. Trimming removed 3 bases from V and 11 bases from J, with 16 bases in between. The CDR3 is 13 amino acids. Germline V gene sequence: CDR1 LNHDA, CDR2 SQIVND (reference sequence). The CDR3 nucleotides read TGTGCCAGTAGTATCGGGGTGGCGGTTGACGCTTTCTTT. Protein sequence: CASSIGVAVDAFF. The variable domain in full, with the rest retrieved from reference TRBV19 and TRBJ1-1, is DGGITQSPKYLFRKEGQNVTLSCEQNLNHDAMYWYRQDPGQGLRLIYYSQIVNDFQKGDIAEGYSVSREKKESFPLTVTSAQKNPTAFYLCASSIGVAVDAFFGQGTRLTVV.

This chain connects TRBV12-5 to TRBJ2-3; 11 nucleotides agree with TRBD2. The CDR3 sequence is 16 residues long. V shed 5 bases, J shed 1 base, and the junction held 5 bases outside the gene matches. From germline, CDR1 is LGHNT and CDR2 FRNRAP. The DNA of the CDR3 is TGTGCTAGTGGTAAGGGACTAGCGGAACGCACAGATACGCAGTATTTT. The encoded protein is CASGKGLAERTDTQYF.

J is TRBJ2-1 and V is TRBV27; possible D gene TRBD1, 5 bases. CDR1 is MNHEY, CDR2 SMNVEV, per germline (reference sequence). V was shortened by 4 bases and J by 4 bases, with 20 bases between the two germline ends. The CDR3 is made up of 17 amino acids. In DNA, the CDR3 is TGTGCCAGCAGTTCCTACGTCTGGGGCCCAACTTACAATGAGCAGTTCTTC. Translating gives CASSSYVWGPTYNEQFF.

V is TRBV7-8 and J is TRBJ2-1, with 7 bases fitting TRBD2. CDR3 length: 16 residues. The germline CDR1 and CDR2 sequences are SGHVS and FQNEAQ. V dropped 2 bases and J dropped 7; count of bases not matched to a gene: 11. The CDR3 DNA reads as TGTGCCAGCAGCTTATCCTCAAGACTAGCTAGGAATGAGCAGTTCTTC. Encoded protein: CASSLSSRLARNEQFF.

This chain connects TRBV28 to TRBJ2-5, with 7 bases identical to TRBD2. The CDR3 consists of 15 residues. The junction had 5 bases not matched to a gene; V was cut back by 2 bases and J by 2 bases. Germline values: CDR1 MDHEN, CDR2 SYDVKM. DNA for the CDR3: TGTGCCAGCAGTTTACGGGACTACCGACAAGAGACCCAGTACTTC. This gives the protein CASSLRDYRQETQYF.

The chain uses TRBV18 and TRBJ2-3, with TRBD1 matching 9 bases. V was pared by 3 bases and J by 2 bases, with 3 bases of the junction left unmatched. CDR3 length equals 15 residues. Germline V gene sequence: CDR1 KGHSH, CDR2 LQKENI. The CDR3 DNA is TGTGCCAGCTCACCGGGGACAGGGAACACAGATACGCAGTATTTT. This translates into CASSPGTGNTDTQYF.

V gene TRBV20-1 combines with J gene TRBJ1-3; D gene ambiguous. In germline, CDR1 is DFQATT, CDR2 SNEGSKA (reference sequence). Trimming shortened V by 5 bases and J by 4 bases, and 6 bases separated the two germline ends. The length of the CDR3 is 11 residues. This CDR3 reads CSAVTGNTIYF. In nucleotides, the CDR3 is TGCAGTGCTGTTACAGGAAACACCATATATTTT.